The rows below give T cell receptor beta chains drawn from one sample of a study of blood T cell repertoires in COVID-19. Produced via immunoSEQ multiplex PCR; TCRdb's table is partial and in-frame only. Here the sample spans about 170,000 clones, approximately 84% being singletons. Specimen: peripheral blood. The receptors originated from a human donor with acute or convalescent COVID-19. The donor label of this sample is uncertain. Both conserved end residues are part of each CDR3. Size values are once, few and many counts, or a class for expanded clones, and some rows have none.

V gene: TRBV29-1
J gene: TRBJ1-5
clone size: -
CDR3 protein: CSVVQGGNQPQHF

V gene: TRBV9
J gene: TRBJ2-2
clone size: few
CDR3 protein: CASSPRPLAGGRTGELFF

V gene: TRBV6-5
J gene: TRBJ1-5
clone size: -
CDR3 protein: CASAPARGGNQPQHF

V gene: TRBV5-1
J gene: TRBJ1-2
clone size: -
CDR3 protein: CASSPRTDYGYTF

V gene: TRBV21-1
J gene: TRBJ1-2
clone size: -
CDR3 protein: CASSRGGSNYGYTF

V gene: TRBV18
J gene: TRBJ2-3
clone size: -
CDR3 protein: CASSPGALSTDTQYF

V gene: TRBV7-9
J gene: TRBJ2-3
clone size: -
CDR3 protein: CASSLGTSGSADTQYF

V gene: TRBV5-4
J gene: TRBJ2-7
clone size: -
CDR3 protein: CASREGQGVYEQYF

V gene: TRBV11-1
J gene: TRBJ2-7
clone size: few
CDR3 protein: CASSSSGNRYEQYF

V gene: TRBV10-1
J gene: TRBJ1-6
clone size: few
CDR3 protein: CASRDSLNSPLHF

V gene: TRBV7-3
J gene: TRBJ1-6
clone size: -
CDR3 protein: CASSPNGQGVNSPLHF

V gene: TRBV24-1
J gene: TRBJ2-5
clone size: few
CDR3 protein: CATTSGGRETQYF

V gene: TRBV7-9
J gene: TRBJ2-6
clone size: -
CDR3 protein: CASSTGSGANVLTF

V gene: TRBV6-2/TRBV6-3
J gene: TRBJ2-5
clone size: -
CDR3 protein: CASSASLAGGYLQETQYF

V gene: TRBV23-1
J gene: TRBJ1-2
clone size: -
CDR3 protein: CASSHPGGGGYTF

V gene: TRBV5-1
J gene: TRBJ1-1
clone size: -
CDR3 protein: CASSPLTRGTEAFF

V gene: TRBV3-1/TRBV3-2
J gene: TRBJ2-5
clone size: -
CDR3 protein: CASSQEPRQAQETQYF

V gene: TRBV4-2
J gene: TRBJ1-2
clone size: -
CDR3 protein: CASSQEVDRDRSYTF

V gene: TRBV7-7
J gene: TRBJ2-5
clone size: -
CDR3 protein: CASSLEWAGETQYF

V gene: TRBV25-1
J gene: TRBJ2-3
clone size: -
CDR3 protein: CASSELRLGSTDTQYF

V gene: TRBV5-1
J gene: TRBJ2-3
clone size: -
CDR3 protein: CASSLEAGGTDTQYF

V gene: TRBV5-1
J gene: TRBJ2-5
clone size: -
CDR3 protein: CASSLSGGANQETQYF

V gene: TRBV2
J gene: TRBJ1-6
clone size: -
CDR3 protein: CASSAGQRPLHF

V gene: TRBV2
J gene: TRBJ1-4
clone size: -
CDR3 protein: CASSGRTGAGKLFF

V gene: TRBV3-1/TRBV3-2
J gene: TRBJ1-2
clone size: -
CDR3 protein: CASSHDRGYGYTF

V gene: TRBV7-9
J gene: TRBJ2-2
clone size: -
CDR3 protein: CASSASGTGETGELFF

V gene: TRBV6-5
J gene: TRBJ1-3
clone size: -
CDR3 protein: CASSYSSRSGNTIYF

V gene: TRBV25-1
J gene: TRBJ2-5
clone size: -
CDR3 protein: CASSARGETQYF

V gene: TRBV19
J gene: TRBJ2-7
clone size: -
CDR3 protein: CASSIKREGSYEQYF

V gene: TRBV5-4
J gene: TRBJ2-1
clone size: -
CDR3 protein: CASSGGLASGSLYNEQFF

V gene: TRBV15
J gene: TRBJ1-5
clone size: -
CDR3 protein: CATSRAGGNQPQHF

V gene: TRBV28
J gene: TRBJ1-2
clone size: -
CDR3 protein: CASSSGQGALGYTF

V gene: TRBV19
J gene: TRBJ1-5
clone size: -
CDR3 protein: CASSTGTDEVSNQPQHF

V gene: TRBV3-1/TRBV3-2
J gene: TRBJ2-4
clone size: -
CDR3 protein: CASSLRGGVDKNIQYF

V gene: TRBV2
J gene: TRBJ2-4
clone size: -
CDR3 protein: CASSELASGGAKNIQYF